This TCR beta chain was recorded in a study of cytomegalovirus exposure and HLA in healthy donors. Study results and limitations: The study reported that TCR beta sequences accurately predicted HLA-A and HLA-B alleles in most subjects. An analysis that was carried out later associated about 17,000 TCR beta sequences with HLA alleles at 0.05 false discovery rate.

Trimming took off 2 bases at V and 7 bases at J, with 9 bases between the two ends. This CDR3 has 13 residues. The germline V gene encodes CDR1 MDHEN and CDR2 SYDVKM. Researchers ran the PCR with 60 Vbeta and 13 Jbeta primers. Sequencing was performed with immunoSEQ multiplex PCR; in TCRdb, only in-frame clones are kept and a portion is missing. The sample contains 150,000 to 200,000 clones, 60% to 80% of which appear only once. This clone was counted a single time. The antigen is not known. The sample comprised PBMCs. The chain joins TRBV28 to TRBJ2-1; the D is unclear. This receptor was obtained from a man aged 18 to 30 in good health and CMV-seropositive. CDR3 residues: CASSLGNLNEQFF. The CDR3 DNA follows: TGTGCCAGCAGTTTAGGCAATTTGAATGAGCAGTTCTTC.